This entry lists 3 T cell receptor beta chains sequenced from one sample in a study of blood T cell repertoires in COVID-19. The data were produced by immunoSEQ multiplex PCR, yet TCRdb's version contains in-frame clones alone and is incomplete. The table lists some 300,000 clones, about nine tenths of them singletons. The source material was PBMCs or T cells enriched from blood (not recorded which). Source of these receptors: a woman in her 30s who had recovered from COVID-19.

The CDR3: CASRRGQRDQPQHF. The CDR3 DNA is TGTGCCAGCAGGAGGGGACAGAGGGATCAGCCCCAGCATTTT. This chain joins TRBV6-5 and TRBJ1-5; 7 bases align to TRBD1. The CDR3 is 14 residues long. Germline V gene lookup returns CDR1 MNHEY and CDR2 SVGAGI. V shed 6 bases and J 5 bases; nucleotides not matched to a gene: 7.

The chain combines TRBV10-3 with TRBJ1-2; D possibly corresponds to TRBD1 (6 bases). V lost 6 bases, J lost 6 bases, and 14 bases lay in between. This CDR3 has 13 amino acids. Per the germline V gene, CDR1 is ENHRY and CDR2 is SYGVKD. CDR3 protein: CAISHASGDGYTF. The CDR3 DNA follows: TGTGCCATCAGCCACGCGTCAGGGGATGGCTACACCTTC.

The rearrangement uses TRBV2 and TRBJ2-3; a weak D match, TRBD2 (5 bases). Germline CDR1 SNHLY, CDR2 FYNNEI. Between the trimmed V and J ends, which lost 7 bases and 0 bases, there was a span of 23 bases. The CDR3 spans 18 residues. CDR3 DNA sequence: TGTGCCAGCATCCCACGCCCCGGGGTGGCGGTCAGCACAGATACGCAGTATTTT. It translates to CASIPRPGVAVSTDTQYF.